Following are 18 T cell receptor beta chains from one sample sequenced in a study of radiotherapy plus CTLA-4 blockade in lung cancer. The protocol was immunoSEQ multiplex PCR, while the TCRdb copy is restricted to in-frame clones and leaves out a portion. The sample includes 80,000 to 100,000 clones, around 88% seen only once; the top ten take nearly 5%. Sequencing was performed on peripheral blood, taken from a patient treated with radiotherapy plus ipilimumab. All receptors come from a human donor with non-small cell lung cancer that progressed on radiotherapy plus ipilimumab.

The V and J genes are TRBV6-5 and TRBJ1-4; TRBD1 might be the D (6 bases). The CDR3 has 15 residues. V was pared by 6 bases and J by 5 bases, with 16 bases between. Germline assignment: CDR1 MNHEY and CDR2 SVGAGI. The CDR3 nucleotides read TGTGCCAGCAGCCTCGTGGGGGGGCGCAATGAAAAACTGTTTTTT. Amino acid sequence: CASSLVGGRNEKLFF.

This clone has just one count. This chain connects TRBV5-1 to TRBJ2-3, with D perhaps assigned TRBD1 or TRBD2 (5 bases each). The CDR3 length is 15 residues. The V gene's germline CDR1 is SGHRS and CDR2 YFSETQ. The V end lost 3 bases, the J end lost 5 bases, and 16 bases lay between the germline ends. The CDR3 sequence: CASSSGPRGEDTQYF. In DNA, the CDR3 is TGCGCCAGCAGCTCGGGGCCCCGGGGTGAAGATACGCAGTATTTT.

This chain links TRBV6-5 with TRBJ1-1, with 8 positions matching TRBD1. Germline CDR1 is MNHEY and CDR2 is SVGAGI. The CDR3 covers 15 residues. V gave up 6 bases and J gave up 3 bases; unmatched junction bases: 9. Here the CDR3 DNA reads TGTGCCAGCAGCGGACAGGGTTTTTTGGACACTGAAGCTTTCTTT. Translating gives CASSGQGFLDTEAFF.

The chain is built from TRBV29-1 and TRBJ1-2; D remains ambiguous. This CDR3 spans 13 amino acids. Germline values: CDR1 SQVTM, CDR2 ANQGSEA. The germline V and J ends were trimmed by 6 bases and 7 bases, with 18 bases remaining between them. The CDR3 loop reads CSVIGVGKRGYTF. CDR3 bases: TGCAGCGTAATTGGTGTTGGAAAGCGTGGCTACACCTTC.

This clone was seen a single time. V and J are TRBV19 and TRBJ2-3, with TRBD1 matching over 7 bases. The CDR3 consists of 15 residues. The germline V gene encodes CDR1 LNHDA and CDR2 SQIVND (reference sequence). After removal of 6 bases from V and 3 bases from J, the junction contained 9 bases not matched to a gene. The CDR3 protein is CASRDRVGVTDTQYF. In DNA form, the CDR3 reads TGTGCCAGTAGAGACAGGGTGGGGGTAACAGATACGCAGTATTTT.

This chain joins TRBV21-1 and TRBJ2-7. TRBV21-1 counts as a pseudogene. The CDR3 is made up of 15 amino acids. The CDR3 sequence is CASSHRDFITYEQYF. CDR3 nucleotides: TGTGCCAGCAGCCACAGGGACTTCATAACCTACGAGCAGTACTTC.

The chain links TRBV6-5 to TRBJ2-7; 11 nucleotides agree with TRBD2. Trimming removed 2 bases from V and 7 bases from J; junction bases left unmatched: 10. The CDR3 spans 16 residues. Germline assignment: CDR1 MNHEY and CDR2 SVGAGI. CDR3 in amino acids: CASSYLSGRGVEEQYF. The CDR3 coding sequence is TGTGCCAGCAGTTACCTTAGCGGGAGGGGGGTAGAAGAGCAGTACTTC.

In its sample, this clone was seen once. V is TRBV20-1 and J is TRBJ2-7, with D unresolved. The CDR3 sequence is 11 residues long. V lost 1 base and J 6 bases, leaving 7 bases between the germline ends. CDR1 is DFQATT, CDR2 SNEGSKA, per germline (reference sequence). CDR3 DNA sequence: TGCAGTGCTAGAGGGGTGGGCGAGCAGTACTTC. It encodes CSARGVGEQYF.

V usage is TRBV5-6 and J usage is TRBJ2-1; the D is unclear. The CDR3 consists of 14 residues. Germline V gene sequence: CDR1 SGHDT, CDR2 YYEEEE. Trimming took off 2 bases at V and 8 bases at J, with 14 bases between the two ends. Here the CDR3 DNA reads TGTGCCAGCAGCTTAAGAGACCCGCTTCATGAGCAGTTCTTC. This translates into CASSLRDPLHEQFF. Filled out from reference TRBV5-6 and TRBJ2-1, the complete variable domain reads DAGVTQSPTHLIKTRGQQVTLRCSPKSGHDTVSWYQQALGQGPQFIFQYYEEEERQRGNFPDRFSGHQFPNYSSELNVNALLLGDSALYLCASSLRDPLHEQFFGPGTRLTVL.

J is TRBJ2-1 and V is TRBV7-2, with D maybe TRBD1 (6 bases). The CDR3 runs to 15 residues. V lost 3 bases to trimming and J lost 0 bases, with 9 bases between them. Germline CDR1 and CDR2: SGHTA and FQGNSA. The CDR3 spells CASSFDRSSYNEQFF. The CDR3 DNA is TGTGCCAGCAGCTTCGACAGGAGCTCCTACAATGAGCAGTTCTTC.

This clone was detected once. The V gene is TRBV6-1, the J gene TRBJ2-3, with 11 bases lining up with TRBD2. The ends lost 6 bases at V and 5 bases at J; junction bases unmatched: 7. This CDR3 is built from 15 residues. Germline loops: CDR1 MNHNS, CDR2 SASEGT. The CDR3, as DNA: TGTGCCAGCAGACTTAGCGGGAGGGCCGAAGATACGCAGTATTTT. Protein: CASRLSGRAEDTQYF.

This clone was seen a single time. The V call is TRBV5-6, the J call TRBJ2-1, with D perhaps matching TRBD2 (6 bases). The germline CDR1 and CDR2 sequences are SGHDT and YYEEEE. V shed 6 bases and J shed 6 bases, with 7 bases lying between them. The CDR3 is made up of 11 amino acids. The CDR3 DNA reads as TGTGCCAGCATGGGAGGCAATGAGCAGTTCTTC. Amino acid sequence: CASMGGNEQFF.

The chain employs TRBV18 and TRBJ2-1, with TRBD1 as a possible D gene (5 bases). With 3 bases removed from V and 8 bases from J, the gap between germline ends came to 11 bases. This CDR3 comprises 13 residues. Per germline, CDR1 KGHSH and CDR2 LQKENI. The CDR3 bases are TGTGCCAGCTCACCGCAGGGTATGGATGAGCAGTTCTTC. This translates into CASSPQGMDEQFF.

In DNA, the CDR3 is TGTGCCAGCAGCTTCTCCGTGAACACTGAAGCTTTCTTT. Encoded protein: CASSFSVNTEAFF. The chain employs TRBV11-3 and TRBJ1-1; D is ambiguous. The CDR3 sequence is 13 residues long. V lost 3 bases to trimming and J lost 0 bases, with 5 bases between them. CDR1 and CDR2 (germline): SGHNT, YENEEA. Combining the CDR3 with reference TRBV11-3 and TRBJ1-1 gives the whole variable domain EAGVVQSPRYKIIEKKQPVAFWCNPISGHNTLYWYLQNLGQGPELLIRYENEEAVDDSQLPKDRFSAERLKGVDSTLKIQPAELGDSAVYLCASSFSVNTEAFFGQGTRLTVV.

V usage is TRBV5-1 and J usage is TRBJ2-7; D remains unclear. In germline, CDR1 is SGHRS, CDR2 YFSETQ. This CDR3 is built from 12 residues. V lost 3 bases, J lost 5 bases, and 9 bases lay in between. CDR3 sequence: CASSYTSDEQYF. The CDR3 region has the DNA TGCGCCAGCAGCTACACGTCTGACGAGCAGTACTTC.

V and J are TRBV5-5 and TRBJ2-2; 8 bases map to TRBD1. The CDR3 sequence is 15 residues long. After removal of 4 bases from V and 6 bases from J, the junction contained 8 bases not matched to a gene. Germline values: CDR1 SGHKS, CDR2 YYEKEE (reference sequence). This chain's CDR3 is CASSRTGSSSGELFF. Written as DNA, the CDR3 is TGTGCCAGCAGCCGGACAGGGTCAAGTTCCGGGGAGCTGTTTTTT. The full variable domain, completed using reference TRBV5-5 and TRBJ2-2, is DAGVTQSPTHLIKTRGQQVTLRCSPISGHKSVSWYQQVLGQGPQFIFQYYEKEERGRGNFPDRFSARQFPNYSSELNVNALLLGDSALYLCASSRTGSSSGELFFGEGSRLTVL.

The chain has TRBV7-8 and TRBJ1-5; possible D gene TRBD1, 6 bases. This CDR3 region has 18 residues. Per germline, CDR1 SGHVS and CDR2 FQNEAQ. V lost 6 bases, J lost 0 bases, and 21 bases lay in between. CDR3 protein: CASSRRQELRHSNQPQHF. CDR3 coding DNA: TGTGCCAGCAGTCGCAGACAGGAGCTACGACATAGCAATCAGCCCCAGCATTTT.

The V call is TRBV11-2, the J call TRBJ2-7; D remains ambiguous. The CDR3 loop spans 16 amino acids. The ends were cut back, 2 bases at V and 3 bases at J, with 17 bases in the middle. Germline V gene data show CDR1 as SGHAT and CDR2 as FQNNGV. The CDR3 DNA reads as TGTGCCAGCAGCTTACTTTCAGCCGGGCTTATCTACGAGCAGTACTTC. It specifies CASSLLSAGLIYEQYF.